Included here is one T cell receptor beta chain sequence, with context. No cognate antigen has been identified for it. No qualities accompany the bases; no much larger clone lies one base away. Reading from cysteine to phenylalanine, the CDR3 counts 13 amino acids. Just CDR3 DNA is preserved here, 39 bases in frame from base 1. From a lookup of the germline V gene, CDR1 and CDR2 are SGHDN and FVKESK. V sheds 0 bases and J sheds 4 bases, leaving 4 bases between their ends. The data originate from a study of cytomegalovirus exposure and HLA in healthy donors (dated by TCRdb to 2016 to 2017). With respect to the entire study: According to an earlier analysis of a few hundred of the donors, about 179 million T cells yielded 117 million unique TCR beta sequences and more than 250 Gb of sequence data. Roughly 300 gigabases of sequencing data and 70 million to 85 million unique TCR sequences were included in an early release covering several hundred HLA-typed donors. The genetic ancestry cluster associated with self-reported Caucasian donors included 80% to 90% of the 300 to 450 genotyped donors. The study was designed to test whether signatures of past pathogen exposure could be identified by cataloging public T cell receptors. The T cell repertoires of about 700 subjects were profiled by immunosequencing and related to cytomegalovirus serostatus. In addition to the first cohort of roughly 700 subjects, a separate validation cohort of approximately 110 different subjects was used. To predict cytomegalovirus infection status, the study brought together high-throughput TCR immunosequencing, statistical association of individual TCRs with disease status, and machine learning. To study patterns of TCR occurrence, a later analysis re-analyzed previously published TCR beta repertoires from 650 to 750 donors and added high-resolution HLA genotyping. In the later analysis, no new phenotypic data were used to find candidate immune exposures; instead, reliance was placed on TCR beta sequences and their occurrence across donors. In an earlier analysis of 500 to 650 of the donors, high-throughput TCR beta sequencing was used to judge whether each TCR beta V gene segment behaved as functional or pseudogenic. Donor age, sex, ethnicity and CMV serostatus were compiled alongside the repertoire data. In a later genetic analysis, genome-wide SNP genotypes for about 55% of the roughly 700 donors were used, and that subset was treated as a discovery cohort. All discovery cohort repertoires had been generated using a single sequencing platform. Class I and class II HLA loci were covered by the typing at four-digit resolution. The number of typed donors differed by locus: 629-630 for A, B, C, DRB1 and DQB1; approximately 520 for DQA1; 606 for DPA1; and roughly 450 for DPB1. Because of strong linkage in the cohort, five DR-DQ haplotypes were treated as single units for association and clustering. Among some 410 genotyped donors of the cohort, an average of about 240,000 unique TCR beta nucleotide sequences were sequenced per donor, roughly 20% of them non-productive. The study at large found these results: Assigning TCR associations to individual alleles was difficult when HLA alleles, especially DR and DQ, strongly co-occurred. In a later analysis, the rate of TCR association differed among HLA loci, with DRB1 alleles having the most associated TCRs and HLA-C alleles having the fewest. A later analysis found that most CMV-associated TCR beta chains appeared HLA-restricted, with HLA associations seemingly driven largely by CMV exposure. CMV serostatus was the only immune exposure information available for the cohort. A later analysis found that HLA-associated TCR beta chains were more clonally expanded and had lower generation probabilities than equally common non-associated chains. According to a later analysis, parvovirus B19, influenza, CMV and Epstein-Barr virus appeared linked to several top co-occurrence clusters. Most TCR sequences were observed very rarely across donors, whereas some public TCRs were present in many individuals. The sequencing pipeline was judged likely to have produced a cluster of highly shared sequence variants as a technical artifact. Because counts were too low, 15 or so rarely observed V segments, including chromosome 9 orphons, were excluded from the earlier analysis of roughly 580 of the donors. The cohort was sequenced for TCR beta chains only, and without alpha or paired-chain data the features that could be detected were limited. In a later analysis, around 15,000 TCR beta sequences were associated with specific HLA alleles at a false discovery rate of 0.05. In an earlier analysis of more than 450 of the donors, most TCR beta V segments were observed in productive rearrangements about 90% or about 30% of the time, broadly matching IMGT annotations. Correlated functional status among segregating V segments might reflect linkage disequilibrium, but an unknown experimental factor could not be ruled out. In vitro tests confirmed that three of the cytomegalovirus-associated TCR beta chains recognize cytomegalovirus antigens. Sequencing depth was assumed to be roughly uniform across donors in the presence/absence analyses, though that assumption may not hold. The classifier was reported to diagnose cytomegalovirus status with high specificity and sensitivity in both the original and validation cohorts. In a later genetic analysis, fewer N-insertions in productive TCRs were reported among donors in an Asian-associated ancestry cluster than the approximately 630-donor mean. A further reported finding was that TCR beta sequences accurately predicted the HLA-A and HLA-B alleles for most subjects in the first cohort. The study listed approximately 160 TCR beta chains as associated with cytomegalovirus. HLA typing was unavailable for some donors at each locus, so association tests used only the typed subset. According to the authors, the approach could potentially be generalized to other disease states and immunological phenotypes. Some IMGT-functional V segments, including TRBV6-2 and TRBV6-3, could not be told apart with the 87-base-pair reads, so those segments were excluded. A later genetic analysis associated a missense DCLRE1C variant with V-gene and J-gene trimming of TCR beta chains, and an independent cohort replicated the association.

The library was made by the immunoSEQ multiplex PCR assay. For the multiplex PCR, a mixture combining 60 forward primers for TCR Vbeta segments and 13 reverse primers for TCR Jbeta segments was used. The CDR3 region of rearranged TCR beta genes was amplified from genomic DNA by a multiplex PCR assay. On the Illumina HiSeq System, the amplified TCR beta libraries were sequenced as 87-base-pair reads. On the authors' methods: Across the 500 to 850 repertoires, a later analysis counted some 81 million unique TCR beta chains, roughly 11 million of which were shared by at least two donors. To remove PCR and sequencing errors, raw reads were error-corrected and collapsed into unique sequences using a nearest-neighbor algorithm that merged closely related sequences. CDR3 sequences were aligned to IMGT reference sequences to assign V, D and J gene segments. For a sequence to be retained, a match of at least six nucleotides was required to both a V gene segment and a J gene segment. A rearrangement was called productive if the CDR3 had no stop codons and remained in frame with V and J, and every other rearrangement was called non-productive. CDR3 was defined according to IMGT convention as the region running from the second conserved V-encoded cysteine to the conserved J-encoded phenylalanine. The earlier analysis of a few hundred of the donors excluded sequences that lacked an unambiguous match to a single V gene segment. In an earlier analysis of several hundred of the donors, a V segment was called functional when productive rearrangements were above 56.7%, and segregating when the standard deviation between donors exceeded 5%. To diagnose cytomegalovirus status from the catalog of TCR beta chain sequences, a statistical classification framework was built. In a later analysis, TCR nucleotide sequences were compared against IMGT/GENE-DB human TR gene sequences so that V and J genes could be assigned. Using the TCRdist pipeline, a later analysis assigned CDR3 sequences along with most-parsimonious VDJ recombination scenarios. In a later analysis, each TCR beta chain was defined by its CDR3 amino acid sequence together with its V-gene family, and reads lacking a unique V-gene family were excluded. A later analysis removed several hundred highly shared, low-generation-probability nucleotide sequences to deal with suspected cross-contamination and a sequencing artifact. In a later analysis, a clonal expansion index was calculated for each public chain from normalized within-repertoire ranks of inferred template counts. In a later analysis, generation probabilities were computed using a VDJ recombination model fitted to out-of-frame rearrangements, and the results were checked against IGoR. In a later analysis, hypergeometric tests were used to score TCR-TCR, TCR-HLA and TCR-CMV co-occurrence, with a repertoire-size bias correction applied to TCR pairs. In a later analysis, false discovery rates were estimated by permuting HLA or CMV assignments 20 times. In a later analysis, co-occurring TCRs were grouped using DBSCAN, and TCRdist sequence similarity was added for clustering within HLA-allele-positive subsets. For co-occurrence clustering, repertoires with fewer than 30,000 or more than 120,000 public chains were excluded, along with roughly 5 repertoires with anomalous nucleotide sharing. Sourced from immuneACCESS, this table was stored by TCRdb with only in-frame sequences that have V and J called. A share of the clones is absent; for the studies checked, an unresolved V gene accounts for under half, and the remainder has no known explanation. That table furnishes V, J and clone size, whereas the DNA furnished D and trimming. This sample gives more than 85,000 clones in total; over 80% of them show up just once. The top ten clonotypes cover just over 2.5% of the sample.

The cohort comprised around 700 healthy bone marrow donors. At the time of sampling, every cohort member was nominally healthy, though immune exposures that went unrecorded were likely present. The donor was CMV seronegative and was included in the group of 352 seronegative cohort members. A peripheral blood sample was collected from each donor, and TCR beta sequencing was performed on peripheral blood mononuclear cells. Genomic DNA was extracted from the blood cell samples with the Qiagen DNeasy Blood Extraction Kit. Recombination joined TRBV14 with TRBJ1-5, with the D gene uncertain. Sequencing was performed on PBMCs. This receptor was taken from a man aged 35 to 55 in good health and CMV-seronegative. The CDR3 reads CASSQDMNQPQHF. The nucleotide sequence reads as follows: TGTGCCAGCAGCCAAGATATGAATCAGCCCCAGCATTTT.